These T cell receptor beta chains were read from a single sample in a study of early T cells in non-severe SARS-CoV-2 infection. TCRdb recomputed calls from the 5' RACE reads with MiXCR, one row per CDR3 protein. Among about 83,000 distinct CDR3 sequences listed, more than 9% were seen once. Sequencing used whole blood, obtained at baseline. The receptors originated from an adult who was a healthcare worker with PCR-confirmed SARS-CoV-2 infection or an uninfected control (not recorded which). The CDR3 runs from the conserved cysteine through the conserved F or W. D genes are given only for firm matches. The size field is filled for only some rows; it gives once, few, many or a size class.

size: .; length: 14; D: .; V: TRBV20-1; J: TRBJ1-1; DNA: TGCAGTGCCATCGAGCCGGGAAGCCCCACTGAAGCTTTCTTT; CDR3: CSAIEPGSPTEAFF
size: .; length: 14; D: .; V: TRBV6-1; J: TRBJ1-1; DNA: TGTGCCAGCAGCCGGGAGAGAATGAACACTGAAGCTTTCTTT; CDR3: CASSRERMNTEAFF
size: few; length: 15; D: TRBD2; V: TRBV12-3/TRBV12-4; J: TRBJ2-2; DNA: TGTGCCAGCAGCCGAGGACTAGCGGGCACCGGGGAGCTGTTTTTT; CDR3: CASSRGLAGTGELFF
size: .; length: 11; D: .; V: TRBV6-2/TRBV6-3; J: TRBJ2-3; DNA: TGTGCCAGCAGGACTGGCGATACGCAGTATTTT; CDR3: CASRTGDTQYF
size: .; length: 13; D: TRBD1; V: TRBV6-1; J: TRBJ1-5; DNA: TGTGCCAGCGCGGGACAGGGAAATCAGCCCCAGCATTTT; CDR3: CASAGQGNQPQHF
size: few; length: 15; D: TRBD2; V: TRBV5-4; J: TRBJ2-1; DNA: TGTGCCAGCAGCTTTGCGTGGACTAGCGGCACTGAGCAGTTCTTC; CDR3: CASSFAWTSGTEQFF
size: many; length: 16; D: .; V: TRBV20-1; J: TRBJ2-2; DNA: TGCAGTGCTAGAGAGGGCCCAGCGGCGAACACCGGGGAGCTGTTTTTT; CDR3: CSAREGPAANTGELFF
size: once; length: 17; D: TRBD1; V: TRBV28; J: TRBJ2-1; DNA: TGTGCCAGCACCTCCTCGGGACAGGCAAGCTCCCACAATGAGCAGTTCTTC; CDR3: CASTSSGQASSHNEQFF
size: few; length: 15; D: TRBD2; V: TRBV3-1; J: TRBJ2-7; DNA: TGTGCCAGCAGCCAAGTTCCGGGACTAGCCTACGAGCAGTACTTC; CDR3: CASSQVPGLAYEQYF
size: many; length: 16; D: .; V: TRBV7-3; J: TRBJ2-7; DNA: TGTGCCAGCAGCTTTGGGACACTAGCTCTCGCCTACGAGCAGTACTTC; CDR3: CASSFGTLALAYEQYF
size: few; length: 15; D: TRBD1; V: TRBV12-3/TRBV12-4; J: TRBJ1-4; DNA: TGTGCCAGCAGTCTTACAGGGGTTACAGATGAAAAACTGTTTTTT; CDR3: CASSLTGVTDEKLFF
size: few; length: 16; D: .; V: TRBV27; J: TRBJ1-6; DNA: TGTGCCAGCAGTGCCGGGGGGACGTCGGGTAATTCACCCCTCCACTTT; CDR3: CASSAGGTSGNSPLHF
size: .; length: 14; D: .; V: TRBV6-5; J: TRBJ1-2; DNA: TGTGCCAGCAGTTCGGACAGCCCTAACTATGGCTACACCTTC; CDR3: CASSSDSPNYGYTF
size: .; length: 13; D: .; V: TRBV29-1; J: TRBJ2-1; DNA: TGCAGCGTTGCCGTCCCGGCCTACAATGAGCAGTTCTTC; CDR3: CSVAVPAYNEQFF
size: .; length: 15; D: .; V: TRBV20-1; J: TRBJ2-7; DNA: TGCAGTGCTGGGGGGACTGGAGGGGTTCTAAGCGAGCAGTACTTC; CDR3: CSAGGTGGVLSEQYF
size: .; length: 14; D: .; V: TRBV6-6; J: TRBJ2-5; DNA: TGTGCCAGCAGGGCCCGACAATCCCAAGAGACCCAGTACTTC; CDR3: CASRARQSQETQYF
size: .; length: 14; D: .; V: TRBV20-1; J: TRBJ2-7; DNA: TGCAGTGCTAGATCCCGGGACCACTCCTACGAGCAGTACTTC; CDR3: CSARSRDHSYEQYF
size: few; length: 14; D: .; V: TRBV4-1; J: TRBJ2-7; DNA: TGCGCCAGCAGCCTAGACGGACAGTTGTGGGAGCAGTACTTC; CDR3: CASSLDGQLWEQYF
size: .; length: 16; D: .; V: TRBV5-1; J: TRBJ2-2; DNA: TGCGCCAGCAGCGCGATGCCGGGACAGAACACCGGGGAGCTGTTTTTT; CDR3: CASSAMPGQNTGELFF
size: .; length: 15; D: .; V: TRBV11-2; J: TRBJ1-3; DNA: TGTGCCAGCACCAAGGGGGACCGCTCTGGAAACACCATATATTTT; CDR3: CASTKGDRSGNTIYF
size: .; length: 15; D: .; V: TRBV7-9; J: TRBJ2-2; DNA: TGTGCCAGCAGCCCCCGGGGGATCCAAGGCGGGGAGCTGTTTTTT; CDR3: CASSPRGIQGGELFF
size: .; length: 14; D: .; V: TRBV27; J: TRBJ2-7; DNA: TGTGCCAGCAGTCCAAGCCCCCCCAACTACGAGCAGTACTTC; CDR3: CASSPSPPNYEQYF
size: once; length: 15; D: TRBD1; V: TRBV15; J: TRBJ2-5; DNA: TGTGCCACCAGCAGGGACAGGGGGGGAGAAGAGACCCAGTACTTC; CDR3: CATSRDRGGEETQYF
size: many; length: 14; D: TRBD1; V: TRBV7-8; J: TRBJ2-1; DNA: TGTGCCAGCAGCTACCAAGTCCAGGGGGCTGCGCAGTTCTTC; CDR3: CASSYQVQGAAQFF
size: many; length: 12; D: TRBD2; V: TRBV10-3; J: TRBJ2-7; DNA: TGTGCCATCAGAACTAGCGGCTACGAGCAGTACTTC; CDR3: CAIRTSGYEQYF
size: few; length: 17; D: TRBD1; V: TRBV9; J: TRBJ2-5; DNA: TGTGCCAGCAGCGTAGCTACAGGGGGGAAGGTTCAAGAGACCCAGTACTTC; CDR3: CASSVATGGKVQETQYF
size: .; length: 17; D: .; V: TRBV7-2; J: TRBJ1-6; DNA: TGTGCCAGCAGCCAAGGCCACCCTTCTGGTCTTCCATCACCCCTCCACTTT; CDR3: CASSQGHPSGLPSPLHF
size: .; length: 17; D: .; V: TRBV5-5; J: TRBJ1-5; DNA: TGTGCCAGCGACTTTAGTCCCACAAGCAGGGAGAATCAGCCCCAGCATTTT; CDR3: CASDFSPTSRENQPQHF
size: few; length: 15; D: .; V: TRBV3-1; J: TRBJ1-4; DNA: TGTGCCAGCAGCCAAGATCGTCAGGCAGATGAAAAACTGTTTTTT; CDR3: CASSQDRQADEKLFF
size: many; length: 14; D: .; V: TRBV7-2; J: TRBJ1-3; DNA: TGTGCCAGCAGGTTGGCCCTCTCTGGAAACACCATATATTTT; CDR3: CASRLALSGNTIYF
size: few; length: 13; D: .; V: TRBV29-1; J: TRBJ2-3; DNA: TGCAGCGCAAGACAGAGAAGCACAGATACGCAGTATTTT; CDR3: CSARQRSTDTQYF
size: few; length: 13; D: .; V: TRBV18; J: TRBJ2-1; DNA: TGTGCCAGCTCACCATGGGACGTAAATGAGCAGTTCTTC; CDR3: CASSPWDVNEQFF
size: many; length: 17; D: TRBD2; V: TRBV5-1; J: TRBJ2-1; DNA: TGCGCCAGCAGCTTGGACCCAGGACTAGCGGTCTACAATGAGCAGTTCTTC; CDR3: CASSLDPGLAVYNEQFF
size: .; length: 16; D: TRBD2; V: TRBV3-1; J: TRBJ2-3; DNA: TGTGCCAGCAGCCAGGGACTAGCGGGAGCGGCAGATACGCAGTATTTT; CDR3: CASSQGLAGAADTQYF
size: .; length: 16; D: .; V: TRBV2; J: TRBJ1-5; DNA: TGTGCCAGCAGTGATATTGGCAGGGGAAGGGATCAGCCCCAGCATTTT; CDR3: CASSDIGRGRDQPQHF
size: many; length: 12; D: .; V: TRBV30; J: TRBJ1-1; DNA: TGTGCCTGGAGCTCTGGGGGCACTGAAGCTTTCTTT; CDR3: CAWSSGGTEAFF
size: many; length: 15; D: TRBD2; V: TRBV12-3/TRBV12-4; J: TRBJ2-1; DNA: TGTGCCAGCAGTCCGCCCCGGCGGGGGGACAATGAGCAGTTCTTC; CDR3: CASSPPRRGDNEQFF
size: .; length: 15; D: .; V: TRBV4-1; J: TRBJ2-5; DNA: TGCGCCAGCAGCCAAGGAAAGAAGGGGCTGGAGACCCAGTACTTC; CDR3: CASSQGKKGLETQYF
size: .; length: 13; D: .; V: TRBV10-2; J: TRBJ2-7; DNA: TGCGCCAGCAGACAAGAGTACTCCTACGAGCAGTACTTC; CDR3: CASRQEYSYEQYF
size: many; length: 16; D: .; V: TRBV4-2; J: TRBJ1-5; DNA: TGTGCCAGCAGCCAAGATCCCGCAGGGGCGGGACAGCCCCAGCATTTT; CDR3: CASSQDPAGAGQPQHF
size: .; length: 15; D: .; V: TRBV7-9; J: TRBJ2-6; DNA: TGTGCCAGCAGCCGCAGGGAGGTTGGGGCCAACGTCCTGACTTTC; CDR3: CASSRREVGANVLTF
size: .; length: 15; D: .; V: TRBV28; J: TRBJ2-5; DNA: TGTGCCAGCAGTGAACAAAGCGAAACGTATGAGACCCAGTACTTC; CDR3: CASSEQSETYETQYF
size: few; length: 12; D: .; V: TRBV12-3/TRBV12-4; J: TRBJ2-1; DNA: TGTGCCAGCAGTTTCACGGGCGGTGAGCAGTTCTTC; CDR3: CASSFTGGEQFF
size: many; length: 16; D: TRBD2; V: TRBV18; J: TRBJ2-1; DNA: TGTGCCAGCTCATCACCGGGACTAGCGCTGAAGGATGAGCAGTTCTTC; CDR3: CASSSPGLALKDEQFF
size: few; length: 16; D: TRBD2; V: TRBV7-6; J: TRBJ2-7; DNA: TGTGCCAGCAGCCAAAGCGGGAGGGCCACCCTCTACGAGCAGTACTTC; CDR3: CASSQSGRATLYEQYF
size: .; length: 13; D: .; V: TRBV20-1; J: TRBJ2-5; DNA: TGCAGTGCTAGACGGCTTCTGGGAGAGACCCAGTACTTC; CDR3: CSARRLLGETQYF
size: many; length: 13; D: .; V: TRBV18; J: TRBJ2-5; DNA: TGTGCCAGCTCAGGGGACCCCCAAGAGACCCAGTACTTC; CDR3: CASSGDPQETQYF